The present TCR beta chain was sequenced within a study of glioma-infiltrating T cells. Broader study findings: CDR3 overlap between tissue and blood was very small. Above-expected tissue-blood divergence occurred in all gliomas, most in low-grade ones.

CDR1 is SNHLY, CDR2 FYNNEI, per germline. The CDR3 totals 14 residues. V lost 5 bases and J 4 bases, leaving 14 bases between the germline ends. This clonotype was found a few times. Its cognate antigen is unknown. The iRepertoire nested amplicon-rescue multiplex PCR amplified TCR alpha and beta CDR3s from RNA. Tissue mRNA or PBMC total RNA, roughly 90-400 ng, went into one-step reverse transcription and amplification. Each CDR3 protein gets one entry after TCRdb re-called the multiplex PCR reads with MiXCR. This sample yields under 150,000 distinct CDR3 sequences, of which approximately 26% are seen a single time; about a quarter belongs to the top ten.

This receptor was taken from a human donor with low-grade glioma or glioblastoma, undergoing nonglioma brain surgery, or in good health (not recorded which). The V call is TRBV2, the J call TRBJ1-1; D is perhaps TRBD1 (6 bases). The sample taken for sequencing was glioma tissue, nonneoplastic brain tissue, or PBMCs (not recorded which). CDR3 region: CASSFGQPPTEAFF. CDR3 nucleotide sequence: TGTGCCAGCAGTTTTGGACAGCCGCCCACTGAAGCTTTCTTT.